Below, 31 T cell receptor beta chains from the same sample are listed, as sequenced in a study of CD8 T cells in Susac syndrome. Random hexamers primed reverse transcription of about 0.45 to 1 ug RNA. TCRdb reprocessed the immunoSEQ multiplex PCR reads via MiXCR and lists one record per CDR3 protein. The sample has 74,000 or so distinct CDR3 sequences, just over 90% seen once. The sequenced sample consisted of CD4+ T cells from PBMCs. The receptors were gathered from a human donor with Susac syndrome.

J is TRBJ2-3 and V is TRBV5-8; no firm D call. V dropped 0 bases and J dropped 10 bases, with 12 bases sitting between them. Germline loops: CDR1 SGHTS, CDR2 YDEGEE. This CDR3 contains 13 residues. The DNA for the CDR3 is TGTGCCAGCAGCTTGGGCGCAGGATTGGCGCAGTATTTT. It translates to CASSLGAGLAQYF.

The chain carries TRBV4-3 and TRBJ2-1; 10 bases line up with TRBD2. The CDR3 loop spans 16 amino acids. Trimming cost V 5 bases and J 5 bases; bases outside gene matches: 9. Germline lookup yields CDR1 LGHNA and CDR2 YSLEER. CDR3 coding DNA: TGCGCCAGCAGCTACCTAAGCGGGAGGGGCCACAATGAGCAGTTCTTC. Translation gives CASSYLSGRGHNEQFF.

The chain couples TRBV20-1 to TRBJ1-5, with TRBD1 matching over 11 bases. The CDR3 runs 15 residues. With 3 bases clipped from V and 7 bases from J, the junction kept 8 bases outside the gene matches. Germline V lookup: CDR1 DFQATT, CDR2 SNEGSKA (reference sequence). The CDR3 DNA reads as TGCAGTGCTAGTCCCTCGGACAGGGGGCAACAGCCCCAGCATTTT. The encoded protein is CSASPSDRGQQPQHF.

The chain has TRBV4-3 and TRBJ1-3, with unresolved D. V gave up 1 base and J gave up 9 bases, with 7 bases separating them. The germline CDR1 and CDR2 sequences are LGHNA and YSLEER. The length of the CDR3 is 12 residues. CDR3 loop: CASSQASGTIYF. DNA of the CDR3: TGCGCCAGCAGCCAAGCATCGGGCACCATATATTTT.

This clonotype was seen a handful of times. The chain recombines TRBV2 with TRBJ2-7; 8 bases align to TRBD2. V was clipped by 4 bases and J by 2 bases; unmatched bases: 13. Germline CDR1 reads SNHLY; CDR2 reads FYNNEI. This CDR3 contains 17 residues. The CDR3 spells CASSGGFGAGVPYEQYF. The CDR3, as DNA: TGTGCCAGCAGTGGAGGTTTCGGAGCGGGAGTTCCCTACGAGCAGTACTTC.

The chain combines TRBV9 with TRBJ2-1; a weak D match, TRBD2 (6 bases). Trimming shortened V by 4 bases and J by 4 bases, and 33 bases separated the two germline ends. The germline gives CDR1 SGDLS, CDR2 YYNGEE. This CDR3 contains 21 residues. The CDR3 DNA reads TGTGCCAGCAGCCCCGCCCCCGAGCGAGCCCTAGGGAGGACTGGTTACAATGAGCAGTTCTTC. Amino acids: CASSPAPERALGRTGYNEQFF.

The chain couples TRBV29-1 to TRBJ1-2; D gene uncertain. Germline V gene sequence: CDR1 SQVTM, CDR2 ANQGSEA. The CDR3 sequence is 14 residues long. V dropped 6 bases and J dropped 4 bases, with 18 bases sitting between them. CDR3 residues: CSVDSPYLGYGYTF. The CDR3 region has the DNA TGCAGCGTCGATTCCCCCTATTTGGGCTATGGCTACACCTTC.

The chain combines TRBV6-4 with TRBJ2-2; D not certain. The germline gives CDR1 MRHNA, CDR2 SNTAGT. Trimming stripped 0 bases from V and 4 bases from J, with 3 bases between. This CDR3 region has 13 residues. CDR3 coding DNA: TGTGCCAGCAGTGACTCTGGCACCGGGGAGCTGTTTTTT. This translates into CASSDSGTGELFF.

This chain's CDR3 is CASSFYSTDTQYF. The CDR3, as DNA: TGTGCCAGCAGCTTCTATAGCACAGATACGCAGTATTTT. The chain combines TRBV5-6 with TRBJ2-3; D gene unclear. The CDR3 sequence is 13 residues long. Trimming took 2 bases from V and 0 from J, leaving 4 bases between them. From germline, CDR1 is SGHDT and CDR2 YYEEEE.

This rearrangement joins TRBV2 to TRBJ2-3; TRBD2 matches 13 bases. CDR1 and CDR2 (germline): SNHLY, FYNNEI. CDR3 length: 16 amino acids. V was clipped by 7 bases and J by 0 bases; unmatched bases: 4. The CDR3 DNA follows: TGTGCCAGCACCCGACTAGCGGGGGGCAGCACAGATACGCAGTATTTT. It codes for CASTRLAGGSTDTQYF.

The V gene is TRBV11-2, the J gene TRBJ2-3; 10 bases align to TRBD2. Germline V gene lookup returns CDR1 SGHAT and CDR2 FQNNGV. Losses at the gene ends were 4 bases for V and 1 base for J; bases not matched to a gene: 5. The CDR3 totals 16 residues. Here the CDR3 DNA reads TGTGCCAGCAGCTCCCTCCTAGCGGGAGGCACAGATACGCAGTATTTT. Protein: CASSSLLAGGTDTQYF. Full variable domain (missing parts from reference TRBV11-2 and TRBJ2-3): EAGVAQSPRYKIIEKRQSVAFWCNPISGHATLYWYQQILGQGPKLLIQFQNNGVVDDSQLPKDRFSAERLKGVDSTLKIQPAKLEDSAVYLCASSSLLAGGTDTQYFGPGTRLTVL.

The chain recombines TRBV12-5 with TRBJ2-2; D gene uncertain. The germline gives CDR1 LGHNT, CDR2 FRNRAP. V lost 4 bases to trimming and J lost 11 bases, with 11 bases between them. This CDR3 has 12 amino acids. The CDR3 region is CASGWPRTELFF. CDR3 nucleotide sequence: TGTGCTAGTGGTTGGCCGAGGACCGAGCTGTTTTTT.

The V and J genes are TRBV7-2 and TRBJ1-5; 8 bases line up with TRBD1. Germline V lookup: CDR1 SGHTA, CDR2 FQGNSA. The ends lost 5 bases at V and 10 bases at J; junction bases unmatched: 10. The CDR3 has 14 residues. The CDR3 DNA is TGTGCCAGCAGCCCCCGACAGGGGAGGCAACCCCAGCATTTT. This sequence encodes CASSPRQGRQPQHF. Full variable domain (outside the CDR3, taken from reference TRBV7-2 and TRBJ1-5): GAGVSQSPSNKVTEKGKDVELRCDPISGHTALYWYRQSLGQGLEFLIYFQGNSAPDKSGLPSDRFSAERTGGSVSTLTIQRTQQEDSAVYLCASSPRQGRQPQHFGDGTRLSIL.

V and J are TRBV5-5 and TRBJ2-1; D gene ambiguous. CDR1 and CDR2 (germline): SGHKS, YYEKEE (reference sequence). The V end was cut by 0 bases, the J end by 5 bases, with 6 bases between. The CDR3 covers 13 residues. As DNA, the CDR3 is TGTGCCAGCAGCTTGGAGGTCGACAATGAGCAGTTCTTC. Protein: CASSLEVDNEQFF. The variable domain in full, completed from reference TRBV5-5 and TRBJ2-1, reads DAGVTQSPTHLIKTRGQQVTLRCSPISGHKSVSWYQQVLGQGPQFIFQYYEKEERGRGNFPDRFSARQFPNYSSELNVNALLLGDSALYLCASSLEVDNEQFFGPGTRLTVL.

In DNA, the CDR3 is TGCAGTGCTAGCGGGCAGAAATATGGCTACACCTTC. As protein: CSASGQKYGYTF. J is TRBJ1-2 and V is TRBV20-1; no clear D gene. V was shortened by 3 bases and J by 5 bases, with 10 bases between the two germline ends. This CDR3 comprises 12 residues. Per the germline V gene, CDR1 is DFQATT and CDR2 is SNEGSKA (reference sequence).

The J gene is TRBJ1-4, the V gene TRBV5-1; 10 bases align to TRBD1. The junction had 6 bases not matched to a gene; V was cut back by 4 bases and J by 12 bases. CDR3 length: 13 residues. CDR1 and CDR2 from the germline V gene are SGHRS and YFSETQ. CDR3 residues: CASSPGQGIELFF. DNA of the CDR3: TGCGCCAGCAGCCCGGGACAGGGGATCGAACTGTTTTTT.

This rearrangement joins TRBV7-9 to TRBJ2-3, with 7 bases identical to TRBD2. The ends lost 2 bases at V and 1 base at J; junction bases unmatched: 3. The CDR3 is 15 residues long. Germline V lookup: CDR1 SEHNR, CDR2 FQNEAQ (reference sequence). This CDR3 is CASSLPSGRTDTQYF. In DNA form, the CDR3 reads TGTGCCAGCAGCTTACCTAGCGGCCGCACAGATACGCAGTATTTT.

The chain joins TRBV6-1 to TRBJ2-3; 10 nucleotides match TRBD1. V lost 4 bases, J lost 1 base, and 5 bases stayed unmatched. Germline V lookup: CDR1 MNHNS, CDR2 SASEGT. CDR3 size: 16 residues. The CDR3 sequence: CASSADRGRGTDTQYF. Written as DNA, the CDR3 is TGTGCCAGCAGTGCCGACAGGGGGCGAGGCACAGATACGCAGTATTTT.

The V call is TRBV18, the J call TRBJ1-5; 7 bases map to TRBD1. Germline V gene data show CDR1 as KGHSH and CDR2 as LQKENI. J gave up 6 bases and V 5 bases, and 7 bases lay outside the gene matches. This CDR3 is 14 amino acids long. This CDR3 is CASSSDRVLQPQHF. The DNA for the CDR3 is TGTGCCAGCTCATCAGACAGGGTTCTTCAGCCCCAGCATTTT.

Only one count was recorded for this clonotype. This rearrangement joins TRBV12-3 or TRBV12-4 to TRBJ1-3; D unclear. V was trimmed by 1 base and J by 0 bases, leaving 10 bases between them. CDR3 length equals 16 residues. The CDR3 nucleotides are TGTGCCAGCAGTTTAGAGGCCACCAGCTCTGGAAACACCATATATTTT. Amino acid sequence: CASSLEATSSGNTIYF.

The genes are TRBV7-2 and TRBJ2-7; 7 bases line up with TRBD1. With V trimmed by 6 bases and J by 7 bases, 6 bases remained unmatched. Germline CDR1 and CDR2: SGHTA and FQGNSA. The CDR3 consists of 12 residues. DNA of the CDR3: TGTGCCAGCAGTAGGGGGCTGAGGGAGCAGTACTTC. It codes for CASSRGLREQYF.

Written as DNA, the CDR3 is TGTGCCAGCAGCCTTGACAAGAGCTCTGGAAACACCATATATTTT. Its protein is CASSLDKSSGNTIYF. This chain links TRBV7-2 with TRBJ1-3; D gene unclear. Trimming stripped 5 bases from V and 0 bases from J, with 11 bases between. The V gene's germline CDR1 is SGHTA and CDR2 FQGNSA. CDR3 size: 15 residues.

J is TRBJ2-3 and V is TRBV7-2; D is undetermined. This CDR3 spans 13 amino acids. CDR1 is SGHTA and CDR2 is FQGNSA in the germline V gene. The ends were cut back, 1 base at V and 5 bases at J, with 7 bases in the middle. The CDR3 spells CASSLVGGDTQYF. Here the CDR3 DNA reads TGTGCCAGCAGCTTAGTGGGTGGAGATACGCAGTATTTT. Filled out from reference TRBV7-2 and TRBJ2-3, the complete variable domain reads GAGVSQSPSNKVTEKGKDVELRCDPISGHTALYWYRQSLGQGLEFLIYFQGNSAPDKSGLPSDRFSAERTGGSVSTLTIQRTQQEDSAVYLCASSLVGGDTQYFGPGTRLTVL.

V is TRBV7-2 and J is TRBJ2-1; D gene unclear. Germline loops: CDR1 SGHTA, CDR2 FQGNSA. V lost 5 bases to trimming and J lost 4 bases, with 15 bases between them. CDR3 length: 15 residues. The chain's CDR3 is CASSPQDGRYNEQFF. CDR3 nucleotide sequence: TGTGCCAGCAGCCCCCAGGACGGAAGATACAATGAGCAGTTCTTC. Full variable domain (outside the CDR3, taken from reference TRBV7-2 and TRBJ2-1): GAGVSQSPSNKVTEKGKDVELRCDPISGHTALYWYRQSLGQGLEFLIYFQGNSAPDKSGLPSDRFSAERTGGSVSTLTIQRTQQEDSAVYLCASSPQDGRYNEQFFGPGTRLTVL.

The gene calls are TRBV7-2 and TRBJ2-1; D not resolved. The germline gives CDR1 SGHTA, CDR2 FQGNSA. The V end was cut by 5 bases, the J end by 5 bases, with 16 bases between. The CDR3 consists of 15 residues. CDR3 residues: CASSPPRLSNNEQFF. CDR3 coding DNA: TGTGCCAGCAGCCCGCCCAGGCTTTCAAACAATGAGCAGTTCTTC.

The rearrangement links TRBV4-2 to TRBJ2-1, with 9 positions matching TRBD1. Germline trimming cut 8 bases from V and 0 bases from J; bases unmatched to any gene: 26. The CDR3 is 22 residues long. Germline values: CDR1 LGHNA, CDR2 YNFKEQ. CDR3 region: CASAPWTGDSGPRPYSYNEQFF. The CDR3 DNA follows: TGTGCCAGCGCCCCCTGGACAGGGGACTCCGGCCCCCGCCCTTACTCCTACAATGAGCAGTTCTTC.

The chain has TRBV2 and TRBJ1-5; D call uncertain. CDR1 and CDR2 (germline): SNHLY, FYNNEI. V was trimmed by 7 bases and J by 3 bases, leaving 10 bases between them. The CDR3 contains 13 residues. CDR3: CASKKDLNQPQHF. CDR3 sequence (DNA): TGTGCCAGCAAGAAGGACCTCAATCAGCCCCAGCATTTT.

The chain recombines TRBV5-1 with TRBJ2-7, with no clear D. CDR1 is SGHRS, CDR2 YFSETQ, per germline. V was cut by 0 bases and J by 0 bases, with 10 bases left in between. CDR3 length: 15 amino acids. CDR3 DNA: TGCGCCAGCAGCTTGGCCGGGCCGAGCTCCTACGAGCAGTACTTC. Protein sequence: CASSLAGPSSYEQYF.

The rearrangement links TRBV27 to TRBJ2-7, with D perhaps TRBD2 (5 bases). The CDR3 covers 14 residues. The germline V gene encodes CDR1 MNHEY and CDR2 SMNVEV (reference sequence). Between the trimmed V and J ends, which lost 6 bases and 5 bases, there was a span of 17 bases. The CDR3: CASSRGGVYHEQYF. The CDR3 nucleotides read TGTGCCAGCAGCCGGGGTGGGGTATACCACGAGCAGTACTTC.

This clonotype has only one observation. CDR3: CSAHYRDWQFF. CDR3 in DNA: TGCAGTGCTCATTACCGGGACTGGCAGTTCTTC. The genes are TRBV20-1 and TRBJ2-1, with TRBD2 as a possible D gene (6 bases). Germline V gene data show CDR1 as DFQATT and CDR2 as SNEGSKA (reference sequence). This CDR3 has 11 amino acids. V shed 5 bases and J shed 12 bases, with 14 bases lying between them.

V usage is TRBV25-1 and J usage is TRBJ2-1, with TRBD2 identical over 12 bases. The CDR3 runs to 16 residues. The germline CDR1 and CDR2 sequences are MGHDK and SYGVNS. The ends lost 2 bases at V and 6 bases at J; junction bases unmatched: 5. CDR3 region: CASSEIVTSGSNEQFF. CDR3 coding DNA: TGTGCCAGCAGTGAAATAGTGACTAGCGGGAGCAATGAGCAGTTCTTC.